Presented here are 20 T cell receptor beta chains from one specimen sequenced in a study of blood T cell repertoires in COVID-19 (dated by TCRdb to the early 2020s). Library generation was performed with the immunoSEQ multiplex PCR assay. TCRdb's version of the immuneACCESS table is confined to in-frame rearrangements and falls short of the full clone set. An unresolved V gene accounts for under half of the shortfall where checked; the remainder is of unknown origin. In all, the sample holds tens of thousands of clones, and 78% of those were seen once. The biggest ten clones account for roughly a third of the sample. The sample comprised peripheral blood. These receptors were collected from a man older than 75 with acute or convalescent COVID-19.

The chain carries TRBV7-3 and TRBJ2-7; perhaps TRBD2 as D (7 bases). Per germline, CDR1 SGHTA and CDR2 FQGTGA. Trimming took 2 bases from V and 0 from J, leaving 11 bases between them. The CDR3 is 15 amino acids. The chain's CDR3 is CASSLDGGHSYEQYF. CDR3 coding DNA: TGTGCCAGCAGCTTAGACGGGGGGCACTCCTACGAGCAGTACTTC.

This clone was detected a few times. V gene TRBV29-1 combines with J gene TRBJ2-5; 8 bases are shared with TRBD2. Germline V gene sequence: CDR1 SQVTM, CDR2 ANQGSEA. The CDR3 is made up of 14 amino acids. The junction had 5 bases not matched to a gene; V was cut back by 1 base and J by 4 bases. This CDR3 reads CSVEGQRGLETQYF. In DNA, the CDR3 is TGCAGCGTTGAAGGCCAGCGGGGGTTAGAGACCCAGTACTTC.

The chain is built from TRBV6-1 and TRBJ2-1; a weak D match, TRBD2 (5 bases). Trimming stripped 5 bases from V and 7 bases from J, with 12 bases between. CDR3 length: 13 residues. Germline lookup yields CDR1 MNHNS and CDR2 SASEGT. The CDR3 DNA sequence: TGTGCCAGCAGTTTCGGGCGGGTAAATGAGCAGTTCTTC. It specifies CASSFGRVNEQFF.

This chain connects TRBV9 to TRBJ1-1, with D unresolved. Per germline, CDR1 SGDLS and CDR2 YYNGEE. V lost 0 bases and J 2 bases, leaving 8 bases between the germline ends. The CDR3 runs 14 residues. CDR3 DNA sequence: TGTGCCAGCAGCGTAGCTACCGATAACACTGAAGCTTTCTTT. It translates to CASSVATDNTEAFF.

This clone was seen only a few times. The rearrangement links TRBV7-2 to TRBJ2-6; the match to TRBD1 covers 7 bases. The CDR3 loop spans 15 amino acids. The ends lost 3 bases at V and 4 bases at J; junction bases unmatched: 3. Germline CDR1 reads SGHTA; CDR2 reads FQGNSA. CDR3: CASSLRGPGANVLTF. Here the CDR3 DNA reads TGTGCCAGCAGCTTGAGGGGGCCCGGGGCCAACGTCCTGACTTTC.

The J gene is TRBJ2-7, the V gene TRBV5-1; 9 bases are shared with TRBD1. The CDR3 runs to 14 residues. Unmatched junction bases numbered 0, after V lost 0 bases and J lost 2 bases. Germline V lookup: CDR1 SGHRS, CDR2 YFSETQ. CDR3 bases: TGCGCCAGCAGCTTGGGACAGGGGGCCTACGAGCAGTACTTC. Amino acid sequence: CASSLGQGAYEQYF.

The chain employs TRBV15 and TRBJ1-2; 8 bases are a match to TRBD1. V was pared by 0 bases and J by 6 bases, with 12 bases of the junction left unmatched. This CDR3 region has 17 residues. Germline lookup yields CDR1 LNHNV and CDR2 YYDKDF (reference sequence). The CDR3, as DNA: TGTGCCACCAGCAGAGATCGGGTCCAGGGGGCGCAGAATGGCTACACCTTC. This encodes CATSRDRVQGAQNGYTF.

The chain is built from TRBV3-1 (or the pseudogene TRBV3-2) and TRBJ2-1, with 15 positions matching TRBD2. Trimming at V came to 5 bases and at J to 8 bases, leaving 4 bases not matched to a gene. CDR1 is LGHDT, CDR2 YNNKEL, per germline (reference sequence). The CDR3 sequence is 15 residues long. The CDR3 DNA reads TGTGCCAGCAGCTCCGGACTAGCGGGGGGGGATGAGCAGTTCTTC. Protein product: CASSSGLAGGDEQFF.

The chain combines TRBV27 with TRBJ2-7; 7 bases align to TRBD2. After removal of 8 bases from V and 0 bases from J, the junction contained 13 bases not matched to a gene. Germline V lookup: CDR1 MNHEY, CDR2 SMNVEV (reference sequence). The CDR3 contains 16 residues. In nucleotides, the CDR3 is TGTGCCAGCGGGGGACTGGGGGGGGTTGGCTCCTACGAGCAGTACTTC. Protein: CASGGLGGVGSYEQYF.

The chain recombines TRBV18 with TRBJ1-2; weak D call: TRBD1 (6 bases). The CDR3 runs to 14 residues. Trimming stripped 0 bases from V and 5 bases from J, with 10 bases between. Germline V gene sequence: CDR1 KGHSH, CDR2 LQKENI. Here the CDR3 DNA reads TGTGCCAGCTCACCACCGACGCAGGGGTATGGCTACACCTTC. Translating gives CASSPPTQGYGYTF.

The rearrangement links TRBV5-1 to TRBJ1-1; D is possibly TRBD1 (6 bases). Between the trimmed V and J ends, which lost 7 bases and 1 base, there was a span of 17 bases. CDR1 and CDR2 (germline): SGHRS, YFSETQ. The CDR3 covers 15 residues. The CDR3 DNA reads as TGCGCCAGCGGACCTCGAGGGACATGGAACACTGAAGCTTTCTTT. It encodes CASGPRGTWNTEAFF.

The rearrangement joins TRBV11-1 to TRBJ2-1; 8 positions agree with TRBD1. CDR1 and CDR2 (germline): SGHAT, FQDESV (reference sequence). With 5 bases clipped from V and 13 bases from J, the junction kept 7 bases outside the gene matches. The CDR3 covers 12 residues. The CDR3 coding sequence is TGTGCCAGCAGCCCCGGGACAGGCCCACAGTTCTTC. This sequence encodes CASSPGTGPQFF.

The rearrangement joins TRBV5-1 to TRBJ1-2, with D perhaps TRBD1 (6 bases). Trimming removed 4 bases from V and 4 bases from J, with 11 bases in between. The germline V gene has CDR1 SGHRS and CDR2 YFSETQ. CDR3 length: 13 amino acids. CDR3 loop: CASSGQGIYGYTF. The CDR3 coding sequence is TGCGCCAGCAGCGGGCAGGGGATCTATGGCTACACCTTC. The entire variable domain, with the rest obtained from reference TRBV5-1 and TRBJ1-2, is as follows: KAGVTQTPRYLIKTRGQQVTLSCSPISGHRSVSWYQQTPGQGLQFLFEYFSETQRNKGNFPGRFSGRQFSNSRSEMNVSTLELGDSALYLCASSGQGIYGYTFGSGTRLTVV.

V and J are TRBV7-2 and TRBJ2-7, with TRBD2 identical over 7 bases. With V trimmed by 2 bases and J by 3 bases, 7 bases remained unmatched. The CDR3 has 15 amino acids. Per germline, CDR1 SGHTA and CDR2 FQGNSA. The CDR3 DNA sequence: TGTGCCAGCAGCTTAAGAGGGGCTAGCGGCTACGAGCAGTACTTC. Translating it yields CASSLRGASGYEQYF.

The rearrangement links TRBV19 to TRBJ1-1; D ambiguous. The CDR3 sequence is 15 residues long. Between the trimmed V and J ends, which lost 3 bases and 3 bases, there was a span of 14 bases. Per the germline V gene, CDR1 is LNHDA and CDR2 is SQIVND (reference sequence). The CDR3 sequence: CASSIYHDSDTEAFF. For the CDR3, the DNA is TGTGCCAGTAGTATTTATCACGATTCGGACACTGAAGCTTTCTTT.

This clone was found many times. V usage is TRBV25-1 and J usage is TRBJ1-2, with D perhaps matching TRBD1 (6 bases). V gave up 6 bases and J gave up 8 bases, with 19 bases separating them. The CDR3 totals 14 residues. Germline CDR1 and CDR2: MGHDK and SYGVNS. The CDR3, as DNA: TGTGCCAGCAGCACCCCCGGACAGTTTTGGGGCTACACCTTC. Protein: CASSTPGQFWGYTF.

This clone was recorded a few times. The chain has TRBV6-5 and TRBJ1-1; D remains ambiguous. CDR1 MNHEY and CDR2 SVGAGI come from the germline V gene. This CDR3 comprises 14 residues. V lost 6 bases, J lost 2 bases, and 13 bases lay in between. The CDR3 nucleotides are TGTGCCAGCAGCGTCGGCCGGGTAAACACTGAAGCTTTCTTT. Its translation is CASSVGRVNTEAFF.

In this sample, this clone turned up many times. This chain uses TRBV11-2 with TRBJ1-1; perhaps TRBD1 as D (6 bases). This CDR3 contains 14 residues. Trimming stripped 6 bases from V and 2 bases from J, with 13 bases between. Germline CDR1 is SGHAT and CDR2 is FQNNGV. The CDR3 loop is CASRPIQGNTEAFF. The CDR3 nucleotides are TGTGCCAGCAGACCAATACAGGGAAACACTGAAGCTTTCTTT.

The CDR3 nucleotides are TGCGCCAGCAGCTTGATTAGCGGGGGGTTCAATGAGCAGTTCTTC. Translated, it gives CASSLISGGFNEQFF. The chain is built from TRBV5-1 and TRBJ2-1; 10 bases are a match to TRBD2. Germline trimming cut 1 base from V and 6 bases from J; bases unmatched to any gene: 4. The CDR3 has 15 residues. CDR1 is SGHRS, CDR2 YFSETQ, per germline.

This chain joins TRBV29-1 and TRBJ1-1; 9 bases fit TRBD1. V lost 7 bases and J lost 4; bases outside the gene matches: 7. CDR1 and CDR2 (germline): SQVTM, ANQGSEA. CDR3 length: 13 residues. This CDR3 is CSARQGGSTEAFF. CDR3 bases: TGCAGCGCTAGACAGGGGGGGAGCACTGAAGCTTTCTTT.